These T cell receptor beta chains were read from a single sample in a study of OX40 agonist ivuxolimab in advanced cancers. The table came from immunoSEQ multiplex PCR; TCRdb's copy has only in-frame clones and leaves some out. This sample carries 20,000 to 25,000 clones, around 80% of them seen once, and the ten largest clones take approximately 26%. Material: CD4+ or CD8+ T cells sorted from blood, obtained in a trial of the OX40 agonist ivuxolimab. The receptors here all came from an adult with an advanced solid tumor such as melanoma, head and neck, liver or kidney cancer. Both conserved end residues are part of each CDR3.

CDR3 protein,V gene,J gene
CASRGQYNEQFF,TRBV2,TRBJ2-1
CASSLSRVSGLHYGYTF,TRBV27,TRBJ1-2
CASSELSGTPIYGYTF,TRBV6-1,TRBJ1-2
CASSLVASARGLNTEAFF,TRBV7-3,TRBJ1-1
CASSDSGQGTTGELFF,TRBV6-4,TRBJ2-2
CASSSLVGMNTEAFF,TRBV28,TRBJ1-1
CSVEGSGWTAGELFF,TRBV29-1,TRBJ2-2
CASSEALSDIMNTEAFF,TRBV2,TRBJ1-1
CASSSALGGGLNTGELFF,TRBV7-7,TRBJ2-2
CASSDWGAGELFF,TRBV2,TRBJ2-2
CASSWGGNTEAFF,TRBV27,TRBJ1-1
CASSSPQVSYNEQFF,TRBV7-9,TRBJ2-1
CASSYSPGTVYGELFF,TRBV6-6,TRBJ2-2
CASSLLLGYEQFF,TRBV13,TRBJ2-1
CASSKEGQGARETQYF,TRBV21-1,TRBJ2-5
CASSTQRDYEQYF,TRBV27,TRBJ2-7
CASSLFGPGQGTDTQYF,TRBV5-1,TRBJ2-3
CASSEWTDGYTF,TRBV6-1,TRBJ1-2
CASSLAGGSYEQYF,TRBV7-8,TRBJ2-7
CASSPSQDGNEKLFF,TRBV13,TRBJ1-4
CASSPGRGANPYGYTF,TRBV5-5,TRBJ1-2
CASSRSGEIIYGYTF,TRBV7-9,TRBJ1-2
CASSDAYEQYF,TRBV2,TRBJ2-7
CASSQEGQGSPDTQYF,TRBV4-1,TRBJ2-3
CASSSGGGGGNQPQHF,TRBV6-5,TRBJ1-5
CASSDHAEPYNEQFF,TRBV9,TRBJ2-1
CASREEGTAYYEQYF,TRBV11-3,TRBJ2-7
CAITSGRAYEQFF,TRBV10-3,TRBJ2-1
CASSVGNNEKLFF,TRBV6-5,TRBJ1-4
CASSLSGLAEQFF,TRBV27,TRBJ2-1
CASSPLLAGPNNEQFF,TRBV18,TRBJ2-1
CASSPDRLMGQPQHF,TRBV27,TRBJ1-5
CASSLAGTGSSYNEQFF,TRBV7-9,TRBJ2-1
CACAGQGYEKLFF,TRBV2,TRBJ1-4
CASSAGTAPYEQYF,TRBV5-4,TRBJ2-7
CSVVPRAGRAVRPDTQYF,TRBV29-1,TRBJ2-3
CASSIVGDSYNEQFF,TRBV19,TRBJ2-1
CATKWTSGTGDEQYF,TRBV2,TRBJ2-7
CASSPRQGSTDTQYF,TRBV5-1,TRBJ2-3
CASSFSGGEQFF,TRBV7-7,TRBJ2-1
CASSLEIGDREDYGYTF,TRBV28,TRBJ1-2
CASSVGGPPVPQYF,TRBV9,TRBJ2-3
CASSPVGGSYEQYF,TRBV5-5,TRBJ2-7
CASSQVAGGTDTQYF,TRBV4-2,TRBJ2-3
CASPVRSYYEQYF,TRBV10-3,TRBJ2-7